The next 5 T cell receptor beta chains were all read from a single sample in a study of T cell responses to AZD1222 COVID-19 vaccine. Profiling relied on immunoSEQ multiplex PCR, and the TCRdb table lists in-frame clones only, not all of them. The data contain 120,000 or so clones, 90% to 95% of them singletons. The sequenced sample was peripheral blood, obtained 28 days after the second AZD1222 dose. These receptors all stem from an adult who received the AZD1222 COVID-19 vaccine.

The chain combines TRBV9 with TRBJ2-7; 8 nucleotides line up with TRBD2. The V gene end was trimmed by 4 bases and the J gene end by 5 bases; junction bases not matched to a gene: 2. CDR1 is SGDLS and CDR2 is YYNGEE in the germline V gene. The CDR3 has 12 amino acids. The CDR3 reads CASSPGGNEQYF. CDR3 bases: TGTGCCAGCAGCCCGGGGGGGAACGAGCAGTACTTC.

The V and J genes are TRBV5-1 and TRBJ2-1; 9 bases are a match to TRBD2. The CDR3 spans 15 residues. V dropped 2 bases and J dropped 9; count of bases not matched to a gene: 9. Germline V lookup: CDR1 SGHRS, CDR2 YFSETQ. CDR3 protein: CASSFTSGLRGEQFF. CDR3 DNA: TGCGCCAGCAGCTTTACTAGCGGGTTACGGGGTGAGCAGTTCTTC.

The V call is TRBV5-8, the J call TRBJ1-2; D is uncertain. The V end lost 4 bases, the J end lost 2 bases, and 18 bases lay between the germline ends. This CDR3 region has 16 residues. The germline V gene encodes CDR1 SGHTS and CDR2 YDEGEE. The CDR3 coding sequence is TGTGCCAGCAGCCAGTTTGGCGGCGGCTCAAACTATGGCTACACCTTC. This translates into CASSQFGGGSNYGYTF.

The J gene is TRBJ2-1, the V gene TRBV7-3; D assignment may be TRBD1 or TRBD2 (5 bases each). Deletions cut 5 bases from V and 8 bases from J, with 16 bases between. The CDR3 contains 14 residues. Germline loops: CDR1 SGHTA, CDR2 FQGTGA. This CDR3 reads CASSVGTVHDEQFF. The CDR3, as DNA: TGTGCCAGCAGCGTCGGGACCGTTCACGATGAGCAGTTCTTC.

The table lists this clone with a count of one. As DNA, the CDR3 is TGTGCCAGCAGCCCCCCCCGGTGGTCCAAAGAGACCCAGTACTTC. It yields the protein CASSPPRWSKETQYF. The chain combines TRBV5-6 with TRBJ2-5; D gene ambiguous. Germline assignment: CDR1 SGHDT and CDR2 YYEEEE. The CDR3 sequence is 15 residues long. V shed 4 bases and J shed 3 bases, with 16 bases lying between them. The full variable domain, its missing parts supplied by reference TRBV5-6 and TRBJ2-5, is DAGVTQSPTHLIKTRGQQVTLRCSPKSGHDTVSWYQQALGQGPQFIFQYYEEEERQRGNFPDRFSGHQFPNYSSELNVNALLLGDSALYLCASSPPRWSKETQYFGPGTRLLVL.